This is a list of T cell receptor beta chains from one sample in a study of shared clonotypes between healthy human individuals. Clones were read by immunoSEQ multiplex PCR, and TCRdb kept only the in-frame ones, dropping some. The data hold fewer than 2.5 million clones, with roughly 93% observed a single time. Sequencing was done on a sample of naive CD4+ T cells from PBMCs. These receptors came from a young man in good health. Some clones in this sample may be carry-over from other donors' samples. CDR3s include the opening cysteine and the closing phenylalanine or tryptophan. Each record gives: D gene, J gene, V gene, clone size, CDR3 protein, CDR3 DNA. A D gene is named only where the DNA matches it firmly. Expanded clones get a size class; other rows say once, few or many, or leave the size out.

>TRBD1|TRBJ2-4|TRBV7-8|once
CASSAGTGGSINIQYF
TGTGCCAGCAGCGCCGGGACAGGAGGTTCCATAAACATTCAGTACTTC
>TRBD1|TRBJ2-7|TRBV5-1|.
CASSWTGGSDEQYF
TGCGCCAGCAGCTGGACAGGGGGCAGCGACGAGCAGTACTTC
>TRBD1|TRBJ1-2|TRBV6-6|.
CASSYGTGGNYGYTF
TGTGCCAGCAGTTACGGAACAGGGGGTAACTATGGCTACACCTTC
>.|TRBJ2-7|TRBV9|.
CASSPRGDRNGYEQYF
TGTGCCAGCAGCCCCAGGGGAGACAGAAACGGTTACGAGCAGTACTTC
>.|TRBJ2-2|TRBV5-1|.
CASSLAPGTGELFF
TGCGCCAGCAGCTTGGCTCCGGGGACCGGGGAGCTGTTTTTT
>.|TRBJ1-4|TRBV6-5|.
CASSYQDSANEKLFF
TGTGCCAGCAGTTACCAGGATTCGGCTAATGAAAAACTGTTTTTT
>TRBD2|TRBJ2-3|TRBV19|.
CASSKIAGGNTDTQYF
TGTGCCAGTAGTAAAATAGCGGGAGGGAACACAGATACGCAGTATTTT
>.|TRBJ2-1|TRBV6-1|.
CASSDYRGAYNEQFF
TGTGCCAGCAGTGATTACCGCGGCGCCTACAATGAGCAGTTCTTC
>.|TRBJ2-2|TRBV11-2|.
CASSLSAYDTGELFF
TGTGCCAGCAGCTTATCGGCCTATGACACCGGGGAGCTGTTTTTT
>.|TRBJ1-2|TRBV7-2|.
CASSLVPGRQSNYGYTF
TGTGCCAGCAGCCTCGTCCCGGGCCGCCAATCTAACTATGGCTACACCTTC
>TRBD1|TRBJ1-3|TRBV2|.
CASSVLGTGGNTIYF
TGTGCCAGCAGTGTTCTCGGGACAGGGGGAAACACCATATATTTT
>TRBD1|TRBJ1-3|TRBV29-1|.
CSVRDSVSGNTIYF
TGCAGCGTACGGGACAGCGTCTCTGGAAACACCATATATTTT